These T cell receptor beta chains were read from a single sample in a study of blood T cell repertoires in COVID-19. The table came from immunoSEQ multiplex PCR; TCRdb's copy has only in-frame clones and leaves some out. Among approximately 290,000 clones, 90% were seen once, and the ten largest hold roughly 4.3%. Input material: PBMCs or T cells enriched from blood (not recorded which). The receptors here all came from a woman aged 18-30 years with acute COVID-19. CDR3s include the opening cysteine and the closing phenylalanine or tryptophan. The D gene is left open where the match is weak. Some rows mark clone size as missing; the rest say once, few, many or name a class of expanded clone.

J gene: TRBJ1-2
D gene: TRBD1
V gene: TRBV6-2/TRBV6-3
clone size: -
CDR3 protein: CASSYWGQAFLGYTF
CDR3 DNA: TGTGCCAGCAGTTACTGGGGACAGGCCTTTCTTGGCTACACCTTC

J gene: TRBJ2-6
D gene: -
V gene: TRBV5-1
clone size: -
CDR3 protein: CASSPTTSGANVLTF
CDR3 DNA: TGCGCCAGCAGCCCTACGACATCTGGGGCCAACGTCCTGACTTTC

J gene: TRBJ1-2
D gene: -
V gene: TRBV27
clone size: -
CDR3 protein: CASSLQGGYGYTF
CDR3 DNA: TGTGCCAGCAGTTTGCAGGGAGGGTATGGCTACACCTTC

J gene: TRBJ1-5
D gene: -
V gene: TRBV28
clone size: -
CDR3 protein: CASRQGYNQPQHF
CDR3 DNA: TGTGCCAGCAGGCAGGGCTACAATCAGCCCCAGCATTTT

J gene: TRBJ1-5
D gene: -
V gene: TRBV18
clone size: -
CDR3 protein: CASSPRDNQPQHF
CDR3 DNA: TGTGCCAGCTCACCACGGGACAACCAGCCCCAGCATTTT

J gene: TRBJ1-1
D gene: -
V gene: TRBV28
clone size: -
CDR3 protein: CASSFPGTEAFF
CDR3 DNA: TGTGCCAGCAGTTTCCCGGGCACTGAAGCTTTCTTT

J gene: TRBJ1-2
D gene: -
V gene: TRBV30
clone size: -
CDR3 protein: CAWSGQVSNYGYTF
CDR3 DNA: TGTGCCTGGAGTGGACAGGTTTCTAACTATGGCTACACCTTC

J gene: TRBJ2-1
D gene: -
V gene: TRBV24-1
clone size: -
CDR3 protein: CATSDLGGPDNEQFF
CDR3 DNA: TGTGCCACCAGTGATTTGGGAGGGCCTGACAATGAGCAGTTCTTC

J gene: TRBJ1-4
D gene: -
V gene: TRBV15
clone size: -
CDR3 protein: CATSRDSDIPNEKLFF
CDR3 DNA: TGTGCCACCAGCAGAGATAGCGACATTCCCAATGAAAAACTGTTTTTT

J gene: TRBJ1-5
D gene: -
V gene: TRBV19
clone size: -
CDR3 protein: CASSTRPGNNQPQHF
CDR3 DNA: TGTGCCAGTAGTACCCGGCCAGGTAACAATCAGCCCCAGCATTTT

J gene: TRBJ2-2
D gene: -
V gene: TRBV5-1
clone size: few
CDR3 protein: CASSLIALNTGELFF
CDR3 DNA: TGCGCCAGCAGCTTGATCGCACTAAACACCGGGGAGCTGTTTTTT

J gene: TRBJ2-7
D gene: TRBD2
V gene: TRBV11-3
clone size: -
CDR3 protein: CASSRTREYEQYF
CDR3 DNA: TGTGCCAGCAGTCGGACTAGGGAATACGAGCAGTACTTC

J gene: TRBJ1-1
D gene: TRBD1
V gene: TRBV11-2
clone size: -
CDR3 protein: CASSLTGQPNTEAFF
CDR3 DNA: TGTGCCAGCAGCTTAACGGGACAGCCGAACACTGAAGCTTTCTTT

J gene: TRBJ2-6
D gene: -
V gene: TRBV28
clone size: -
CDR3 protein: CASRLSSGANVLTF
CDR3 DNA: TGTGCCAGCAGACTTAGCTCTGGGGCCAACGTCCTGACTTTC

J gene: TRBJ2-5
D gene: -
V gene: TRBV9
clone size: -
CDR3 protein: CASSVGGRGKDTQYF
CDR3 DNA: TGTGCCAGCAGCGTAGGGGGTAGAGGGAAAGATACCCAGTACTTC

J gene: TRBJ1-1
D gene: TRBD1
V gene: TRBV7-9
clone size: -
CDR3 protein: CASSLAVAGTGNTEAFF
CDR3 DNA: TGTGCCAGCAGCTTAGCCGTAGCCGGGACAGGGAACACTGAAGCTTTCTTT